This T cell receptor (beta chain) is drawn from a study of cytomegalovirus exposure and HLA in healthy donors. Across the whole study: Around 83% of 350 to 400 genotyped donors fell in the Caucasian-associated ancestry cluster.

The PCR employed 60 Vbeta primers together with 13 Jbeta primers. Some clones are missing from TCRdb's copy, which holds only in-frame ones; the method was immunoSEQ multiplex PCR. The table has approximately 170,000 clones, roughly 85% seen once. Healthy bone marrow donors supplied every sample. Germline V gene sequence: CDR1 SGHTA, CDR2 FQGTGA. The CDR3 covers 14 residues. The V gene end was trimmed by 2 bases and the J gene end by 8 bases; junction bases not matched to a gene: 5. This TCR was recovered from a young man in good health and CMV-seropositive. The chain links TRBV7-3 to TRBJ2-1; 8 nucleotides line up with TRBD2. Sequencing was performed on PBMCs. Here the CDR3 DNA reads TGTGCCAGCAGCTTAGGGAGCGGGAGCGATGAGCAGTTCTTC. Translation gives CASSLGSGSDEQFF.